This TCR beta chain was recovered during a study of CD8 T cells in ankylosing spondylitis. Study conclusions and caveats: The authors found the disease-linked clones to be CD8+ and relatively rare in peripheral blood. Reported data indicate significant enrichment of disease-linked clones within matched ankylosing spondylitis synovial fluid. A motif of 7 to 9 highly homologous TCR beta variants was seen as apparently characteristic of ankylosing spondylitis blood.

This clonotype was found many times. What it binds is unknown. The V and J ends lost 6 bases and 3 bases respectively, with 19 bases between them. The CDR3 totals 16 residues. CDR1 is SGHRS, CDR2 YFSETQ, per germline. Making use of molecular barcodes, quantitative 5'-RACE generated TCR beta libraries. TCRdb used MiXCR to reprocess the 5' RACE reads, holding one entry per CDR3 protein. The data hold 240,000 or so distinct CDR3 sequences, with over 8.5% observed a single time. V usage is TRBV5-1 and J usage is TRBJ1-5; no clear D gene. The TCR sequence derives from a male donor with ankylosing spondylitis or in good health (not recorded which). Sequenced: blood, either unsorted or a sorted T cell fraction (not recorded which). In DNA form, the CDR3 reads TGCGCCAGCATTGTCGTTTTCGGGGTTGTCAATCAGCCCCAGCATTTT. Its translation: CASIVVFGVVNQPQHF.